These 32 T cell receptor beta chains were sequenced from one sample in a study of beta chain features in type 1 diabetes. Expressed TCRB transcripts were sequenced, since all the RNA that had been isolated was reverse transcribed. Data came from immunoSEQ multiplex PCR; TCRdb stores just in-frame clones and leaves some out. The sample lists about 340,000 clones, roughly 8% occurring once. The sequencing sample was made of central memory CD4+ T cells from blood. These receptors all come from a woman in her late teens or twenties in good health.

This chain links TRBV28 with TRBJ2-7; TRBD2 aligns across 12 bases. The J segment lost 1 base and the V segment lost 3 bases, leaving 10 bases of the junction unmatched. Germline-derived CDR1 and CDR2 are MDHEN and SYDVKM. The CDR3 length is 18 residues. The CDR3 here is CASSFWLAGGRYSYEQYF. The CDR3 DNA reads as TGTGCCAGCAGTTTTTGGCTAGCGGGAGGGAGGTATTCCTACGAGCAGTACTTC.

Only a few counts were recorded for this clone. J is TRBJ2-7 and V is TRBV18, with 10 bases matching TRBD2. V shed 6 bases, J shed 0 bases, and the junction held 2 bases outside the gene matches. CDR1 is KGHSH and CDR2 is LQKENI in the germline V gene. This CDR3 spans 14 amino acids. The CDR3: CASSGTSASYEQYF. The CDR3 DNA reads TGTGCCAGCTCCGGGACTAGCGCCTCCTACGAGCAGTACTTC.

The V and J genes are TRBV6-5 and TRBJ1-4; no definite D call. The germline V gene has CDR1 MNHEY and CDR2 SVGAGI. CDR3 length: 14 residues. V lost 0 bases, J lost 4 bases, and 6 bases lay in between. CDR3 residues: CASSYSLNNEKLFF. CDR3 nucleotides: TGTGCCAGCAGTTACTCGCTTAATAATGAAAAACTGTTTTTT.

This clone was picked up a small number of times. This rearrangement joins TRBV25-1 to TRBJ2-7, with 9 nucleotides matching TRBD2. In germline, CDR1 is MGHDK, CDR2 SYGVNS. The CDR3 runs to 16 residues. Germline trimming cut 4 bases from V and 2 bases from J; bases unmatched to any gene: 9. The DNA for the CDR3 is TGTGCCAGCAGTGGCCACGGGACTAGCAGTACCTACGAGCAGTACTTC. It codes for CASSGHGTSSTYEQYF.

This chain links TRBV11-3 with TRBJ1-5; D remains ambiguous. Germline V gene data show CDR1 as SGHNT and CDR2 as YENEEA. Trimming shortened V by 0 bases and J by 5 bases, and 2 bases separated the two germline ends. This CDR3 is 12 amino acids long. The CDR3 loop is CASSLDHQPQHF. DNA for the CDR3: TGTGCCAGCAGCTTAGATCATCAGCCCCAGCATTTT.

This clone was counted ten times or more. CDR3 nucleotide sequence: TGTGCCAGCAGCTTAGTTGGAAGAACAGGGTACATTCAGTACTTC. Its protein product is CASSLVGRTGYIQYF. V usage is TRBV11-1 and J usage is TRBJ2-4, with TRBD1 as a possible D gene (6 bases). Germline V gives CDR1 SGHAT, CDR2 FQDESV (reference sequence). Trimming took 1 base from V and 8 from J, leaving 15 bases between them. CDR3 size: 15 residues. Variable domain in full (rest from reference TRBV11-1 and TRBJ2-4): EAEVAQSPRYKITEKSQAVAFWCDPISGHATLYWYRQILGQGPELLVQFQDESVVDDSQLPKDRFSAERLKGVDSTLKIQPAELGDSAMYLCASSLVGRTGYIQYFGAGTRLSVL.

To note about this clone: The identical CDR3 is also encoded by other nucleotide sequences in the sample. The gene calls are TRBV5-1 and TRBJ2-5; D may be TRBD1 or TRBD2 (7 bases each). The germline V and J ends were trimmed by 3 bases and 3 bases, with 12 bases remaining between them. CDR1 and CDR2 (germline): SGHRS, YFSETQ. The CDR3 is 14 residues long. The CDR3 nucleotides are TGCGCCAGCAGCTCACAGGGGAGGGAAGAGACCCAGTACTTC. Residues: CASSSQGREETQYF.

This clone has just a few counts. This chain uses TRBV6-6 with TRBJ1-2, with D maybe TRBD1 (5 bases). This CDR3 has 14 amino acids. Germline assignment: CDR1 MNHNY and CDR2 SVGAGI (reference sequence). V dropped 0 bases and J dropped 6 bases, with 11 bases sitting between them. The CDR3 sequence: CASSYSGEGNGYTF. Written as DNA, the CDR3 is TGTGCCAGCAGTTACTCCGGGGAGGGGAATGGCTACACCTTC.

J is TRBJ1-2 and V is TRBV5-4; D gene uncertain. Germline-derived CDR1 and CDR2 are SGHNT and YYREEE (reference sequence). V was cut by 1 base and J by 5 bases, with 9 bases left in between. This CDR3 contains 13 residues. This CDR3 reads CASSLLGEYGYTF. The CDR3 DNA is TGTGCCAGCAGCTTGTTGGGAGAGTATGGCTACACCTTC.

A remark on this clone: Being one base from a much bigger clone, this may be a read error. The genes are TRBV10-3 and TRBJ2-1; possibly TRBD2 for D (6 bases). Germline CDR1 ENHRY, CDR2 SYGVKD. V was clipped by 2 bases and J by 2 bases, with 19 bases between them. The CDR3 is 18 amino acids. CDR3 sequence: CAISEAFRAGRTYNEQFF. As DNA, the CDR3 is TGTGCCATCAGTGAGGCGTTTCGGGCGGGGAGGACCTACAATGAGCAGTTCTTC.

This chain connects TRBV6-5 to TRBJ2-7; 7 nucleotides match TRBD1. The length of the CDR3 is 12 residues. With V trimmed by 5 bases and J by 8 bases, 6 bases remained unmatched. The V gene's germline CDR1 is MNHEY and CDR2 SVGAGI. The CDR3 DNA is TGTGCCAGCAGTATCCAGACAGGGAAGCAGTACTTC. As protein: CASSIQTGKQYF.

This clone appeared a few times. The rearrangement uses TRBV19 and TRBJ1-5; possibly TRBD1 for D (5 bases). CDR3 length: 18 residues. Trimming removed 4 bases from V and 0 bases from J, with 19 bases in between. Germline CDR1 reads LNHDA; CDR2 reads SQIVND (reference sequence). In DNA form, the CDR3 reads TGTGCCAGTAGTACTACACTGCAGGGTGCCCTTAGCAATCAGCCCCAGCATTTT. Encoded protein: CASSTTLQGALSNQPQHF.

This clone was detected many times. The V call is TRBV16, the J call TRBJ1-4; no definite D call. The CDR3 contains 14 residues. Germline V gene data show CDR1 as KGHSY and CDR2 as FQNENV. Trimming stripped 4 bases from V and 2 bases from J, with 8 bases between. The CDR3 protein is CASSPLSTNEKLFF. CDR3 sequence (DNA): TGTGCCAGCAGCCCTCTCTCCACTAATGAAAAACTGTTTTTT.

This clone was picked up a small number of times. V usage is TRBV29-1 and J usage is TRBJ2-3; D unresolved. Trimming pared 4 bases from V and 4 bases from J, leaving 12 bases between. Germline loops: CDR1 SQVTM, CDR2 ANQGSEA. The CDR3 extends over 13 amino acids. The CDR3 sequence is CSVGLSGADTQYF. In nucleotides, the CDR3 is TGCAGCGTTGGGCTTTCGGGCGCAGATACGCAGTATTTT.

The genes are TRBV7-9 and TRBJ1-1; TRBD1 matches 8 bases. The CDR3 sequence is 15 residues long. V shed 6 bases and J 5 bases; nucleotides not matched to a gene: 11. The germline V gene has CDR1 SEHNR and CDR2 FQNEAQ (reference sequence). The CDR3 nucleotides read TGTGCCAGCAGTCCCCAGGGACAGGTCGAAACTGAAGCTTTCTTT. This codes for CASSPQGQVETEAFF.

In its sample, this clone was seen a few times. The CDR3 reads CASSVDGTGGQPQHF. The CDR3 coding sequence is TGTGCCAGCAGCGTAGATGGGACAGGGGGACAGCCCCAGCATTTT. The V and J genes are TRBV9 and TRBJ1-5, with 11 bases identical to TRBD1. The CDR3 is 15 residues long. The junction had 3 bases not matched to a gene; V was cut back by 0 bases and J by 7 bases. CDR1 SGDLS and CDR2 YYNGEE come from the germline V gene.

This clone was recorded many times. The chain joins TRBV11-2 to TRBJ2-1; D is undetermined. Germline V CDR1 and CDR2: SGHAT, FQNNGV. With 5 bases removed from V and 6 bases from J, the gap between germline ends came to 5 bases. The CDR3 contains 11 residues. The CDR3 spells CASSTANEQFF. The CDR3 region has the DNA TGTGCCAGCAGCACCGCCAATGAGCAGTTCTTC. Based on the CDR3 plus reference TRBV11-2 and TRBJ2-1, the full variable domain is EAGVAQSPRYKIIEKRQSVAFWCNPISGHATLYWYQQILGQGPKLLIQFQNNGVVDDSQLPKDRFSAERLKGVDSTLKIQPAKLEDSAVYLCASSTANEQFFGPGTRLTVL.

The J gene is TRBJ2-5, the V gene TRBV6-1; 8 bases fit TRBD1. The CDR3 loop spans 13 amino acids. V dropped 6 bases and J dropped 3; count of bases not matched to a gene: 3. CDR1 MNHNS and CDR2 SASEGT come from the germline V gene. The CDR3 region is CASREQGEETQYF. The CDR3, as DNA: TGTGCCAGCAGGGAACAGGGGGAAGAGACCCAGTACTTC.

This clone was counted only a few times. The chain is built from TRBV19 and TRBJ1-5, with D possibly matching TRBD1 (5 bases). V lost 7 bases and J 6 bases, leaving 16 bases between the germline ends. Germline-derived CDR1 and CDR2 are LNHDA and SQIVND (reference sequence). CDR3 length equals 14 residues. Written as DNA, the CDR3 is TGTGCCAGTAACTATTTCGGGGCTATTCAGCCCCAGCATTTT. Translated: CASNYFGAIQPQHF. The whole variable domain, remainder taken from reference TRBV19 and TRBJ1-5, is DGGITQSPKYLFRKEGQNVTLSCEQNLNHDAMYWYRQDPGQGLRLIYYSQIVNDFQKGDIAEGYSVSREKKESFPLTVTSAQKNPTAFYLCASNYFGAIQPQHFGDGTRLSIL.

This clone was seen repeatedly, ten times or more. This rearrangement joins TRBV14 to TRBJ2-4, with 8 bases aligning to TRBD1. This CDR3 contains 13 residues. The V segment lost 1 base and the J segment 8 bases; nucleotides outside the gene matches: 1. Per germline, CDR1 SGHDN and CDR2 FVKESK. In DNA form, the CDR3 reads TGTGCCAGCAGCCAAGGACAGGGGTACATTCAGTACTTC. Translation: CASSQGQGYIQYF.

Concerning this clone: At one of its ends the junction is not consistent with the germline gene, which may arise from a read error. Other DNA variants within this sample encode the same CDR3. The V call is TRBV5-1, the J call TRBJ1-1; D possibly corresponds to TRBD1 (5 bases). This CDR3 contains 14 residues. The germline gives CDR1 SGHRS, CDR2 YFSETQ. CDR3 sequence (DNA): TGCGCCAGCAGCTTGGGCAGTCTGGACACTGAAGCCTTCTTT. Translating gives CASSLGSLDTEAFF. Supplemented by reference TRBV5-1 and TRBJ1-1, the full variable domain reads KAGVTQTPRYLIKTRGQQVTLSCSPISGHRSVSWYQQTPGQGLQFLFEYFSETQRNKGNFPGRFSGRQFSNSRSEMNVSTLELGDSALYLCASSLGSLDTEAFFGQGTRLTVV.

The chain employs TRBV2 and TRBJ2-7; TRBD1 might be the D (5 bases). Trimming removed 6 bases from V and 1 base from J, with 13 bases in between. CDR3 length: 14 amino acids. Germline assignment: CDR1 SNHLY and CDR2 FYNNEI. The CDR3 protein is CASSPPGKSYEQYF. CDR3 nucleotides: TGTGCCAGCAGCCCGCCAGGGAAGTCCTACGAGCAGTACTTC.

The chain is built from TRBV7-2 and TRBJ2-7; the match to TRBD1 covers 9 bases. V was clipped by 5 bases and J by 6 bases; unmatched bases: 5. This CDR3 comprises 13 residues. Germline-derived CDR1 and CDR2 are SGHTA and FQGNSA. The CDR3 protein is CASSLDRGREQYF. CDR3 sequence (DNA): TGTGCCAGCAGCCTGGACAGGGGTCGCGAGCAGTACTTC.

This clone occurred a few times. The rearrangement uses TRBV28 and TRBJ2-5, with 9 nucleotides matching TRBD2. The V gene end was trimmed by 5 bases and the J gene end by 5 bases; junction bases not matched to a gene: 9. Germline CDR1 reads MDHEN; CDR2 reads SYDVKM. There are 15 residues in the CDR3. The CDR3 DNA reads TGTGCCAGCAGTGAACTGAGAGGACTAGCGGAGACCCAGTACTTC. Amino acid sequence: CASSELRGLAETQYF.

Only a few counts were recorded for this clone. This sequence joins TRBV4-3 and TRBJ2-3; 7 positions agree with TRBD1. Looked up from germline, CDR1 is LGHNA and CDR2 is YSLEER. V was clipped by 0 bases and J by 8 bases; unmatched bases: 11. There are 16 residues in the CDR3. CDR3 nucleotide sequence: TGCGCCAGCAGCCAAGATCGGTGGGGCACAGGGGTTACGCAGTATTTT. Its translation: CASSQDRWGTGVTQYF.

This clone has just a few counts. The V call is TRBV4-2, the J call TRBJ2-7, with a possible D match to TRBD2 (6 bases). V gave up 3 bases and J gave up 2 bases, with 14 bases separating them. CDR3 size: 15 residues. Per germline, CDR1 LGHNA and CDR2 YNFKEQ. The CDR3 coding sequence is TGTGCCAGCAGCCAGGCCTCGGGGGACCCCTACGAGCAGTACTTC. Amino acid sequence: CASSQASGDPYEQYF.

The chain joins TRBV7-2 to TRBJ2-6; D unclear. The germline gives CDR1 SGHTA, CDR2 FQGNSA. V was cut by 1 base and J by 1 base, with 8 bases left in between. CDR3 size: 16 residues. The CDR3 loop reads CASSLVTLSGANVLTF. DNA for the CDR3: TGTGCCAGCAGCTTAGTGACCCTATCTGGGGCCAACGTCCTGACTTTC. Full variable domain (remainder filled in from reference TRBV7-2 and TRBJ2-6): GAGVSQSPSNKVTEKGKDVELRCDPISGHTALYWYRQSLGQGLEFLIYFQGNSAPDKSGLPSDRFSAERTGGSVSTLTIQRTQQEDSAVYLCASSLVTLSGANVLTFGAGSRLTVL.

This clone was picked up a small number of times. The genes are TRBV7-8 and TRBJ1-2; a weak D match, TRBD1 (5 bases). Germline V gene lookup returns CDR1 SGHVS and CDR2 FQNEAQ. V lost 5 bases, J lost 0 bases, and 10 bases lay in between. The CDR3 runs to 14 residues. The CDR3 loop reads CASSRDGSNYGYTF. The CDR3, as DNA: TGTGCCAGCAGCCGGGACGGGTCTAACTATGGCTACACCTTC. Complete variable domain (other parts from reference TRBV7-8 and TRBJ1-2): GAGVSQSPRYKVAKRGQDVALRCDPISGHVSLFWYQQALGQGPEFLTYFQNEAQLDKSGLPSDRFFAERPEGSVSTLKIQRTQQEDSAVYLCASSRDGSNYGYTFGSGTRLTVV.

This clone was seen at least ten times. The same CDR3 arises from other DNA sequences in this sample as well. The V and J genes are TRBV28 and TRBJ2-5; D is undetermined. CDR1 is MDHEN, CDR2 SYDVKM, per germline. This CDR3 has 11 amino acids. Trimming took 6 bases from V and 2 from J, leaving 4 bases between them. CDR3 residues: CASRSQETQYF. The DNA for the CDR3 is TGTGCCAGCAGATCGCAAGAGACCCAGTACTTC.

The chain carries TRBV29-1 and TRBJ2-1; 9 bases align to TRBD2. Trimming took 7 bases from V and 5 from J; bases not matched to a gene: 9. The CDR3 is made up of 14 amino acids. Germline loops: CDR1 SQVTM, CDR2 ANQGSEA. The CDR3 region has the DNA TGCAGCGCCCCCGGACTAGCGTTCGACAATGAGCAGTTCTTC. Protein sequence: CSAPGLAFDNEQFF.

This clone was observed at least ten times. CDR3 in amino acids: CAISESTGLAGSNEQFF. DNA of the CDR3: TGTGCCATCAGTGAGTCGACGGGACTAGCGGGATCCAATGAGCAGTTCTTC. The V gene is TRBV10-3, the J gene TRBJ2-1, with 13 bases fitting TRBD2. The J segment lost 6 bases and the V segment lost 0 bases, leaving 5 bases of the junction unmatched. The CDR3 sequence is 17 residues long. In germline, CDR1 is ENHRY, CDR2 SYGVKD.

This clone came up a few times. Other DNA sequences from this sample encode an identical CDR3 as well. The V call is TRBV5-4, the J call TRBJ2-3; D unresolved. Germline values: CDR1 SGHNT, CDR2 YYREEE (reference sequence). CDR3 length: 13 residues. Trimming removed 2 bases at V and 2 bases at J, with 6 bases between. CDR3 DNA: TGTGCCAGCAGCTTACCTAACACAGATACGCAGTATTTT. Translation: CASSLPNTDTQYF.